This T cell receptor beta chain came from a study of blood T cell repertoires in COVID-19. This clone came up a few times. The CDR3 loop spans 16 amino acids. Germline CDR1 SNHLY, CDR2 FYNNEI. The ends were cut back, 2 bases at V and 0 bases at J, with 10 bases in the middle. In the authors' workflow: For nucleated cells, counts were estimated from reference gene primer amplification. Measured with immunoSEQ multiplex PCR; TCRdb has only the in-frame clones, and not every one. V and J calls plus clone size are reproduced from that table; the DNA served to infer D and trimming. The sample has some 160,000 clones, around 90% seen once; the top ten hold roughly 4.5%.

The material sequenced was peripheral blood. The receptor's source is a man between 18 and 29 years old with COVID-19, enrolled during active disease. The chain employs TRBV2 and TRBJ2-2; D possibly corresponds to TRBD2 (7 bases). CDR3 bases: TGTGCCAGCAGTGAAAGGGGGGGCACGAACACCGGGGAGCTGTTTTTT. Protein sequence: CASSERGGTNTGELFF.